This TCR beta chain was identified in a study of control samples from healthy donors and cancer patients. Clones were read by immunoSEQ multiplex PCR, and TCRdb kept only the in-frame ones, dropping some. Among some 130,000 clones, 80% to 95% were seen once, and the ten largest hold approximately 6%. V was trimmed by 6 bases and J by 4 bases, leaving 31 bases between them. Germline CDR1 reads SEHNR; CDR2 reads FQNEAQ (reference sequence). The CDR3 length is 19 residues. Sample: blood. This TCR was recovered from a man younger than 35 in good health. The chain has TRBV7-9 and TRBJ2-7, with D tentatively TRBD1 (6 bases). CDR3 bases: TGTGCCAGCAGGCCCCCGACAGGTAAAAAAGGCCCGAATAGATACGAGCAGTACTTC. Protein sequence: CASRPPTGKKGPNRYEQYF.